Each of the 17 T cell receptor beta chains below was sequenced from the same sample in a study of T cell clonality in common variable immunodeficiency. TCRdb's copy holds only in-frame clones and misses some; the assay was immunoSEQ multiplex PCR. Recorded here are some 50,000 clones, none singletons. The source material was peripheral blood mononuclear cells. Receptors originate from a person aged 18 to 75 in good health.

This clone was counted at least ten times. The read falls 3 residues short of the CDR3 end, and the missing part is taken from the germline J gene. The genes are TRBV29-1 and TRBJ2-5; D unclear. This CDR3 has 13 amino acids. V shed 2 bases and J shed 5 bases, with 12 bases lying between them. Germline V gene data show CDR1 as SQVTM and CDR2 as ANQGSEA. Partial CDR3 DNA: TGCAGCGTTGAATCTCTAGGCCGGGAGACC. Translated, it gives CSVESLGRET. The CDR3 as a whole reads CSVESLGRETQYF.

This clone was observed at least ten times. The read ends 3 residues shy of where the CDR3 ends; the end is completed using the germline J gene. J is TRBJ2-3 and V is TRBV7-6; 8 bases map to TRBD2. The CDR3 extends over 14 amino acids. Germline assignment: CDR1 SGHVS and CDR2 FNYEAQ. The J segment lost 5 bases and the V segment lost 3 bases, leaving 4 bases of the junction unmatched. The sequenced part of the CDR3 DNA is TGTGCCAGCAGCTTGGGCGGGGGGATAGATACG. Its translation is CASSLGGGIDT. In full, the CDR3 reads CASSLGGGIDTQYF.

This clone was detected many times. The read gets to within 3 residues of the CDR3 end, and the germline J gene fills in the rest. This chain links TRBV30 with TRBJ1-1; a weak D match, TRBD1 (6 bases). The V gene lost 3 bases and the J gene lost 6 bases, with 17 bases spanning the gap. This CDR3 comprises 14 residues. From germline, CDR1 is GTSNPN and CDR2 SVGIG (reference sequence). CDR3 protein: CAWRRTGFVSEAFF. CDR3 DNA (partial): TGTGCCTGGAGAAGAACAGGGTTCGTCTCTGAA. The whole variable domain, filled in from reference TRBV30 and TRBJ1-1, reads SQTIHQWPATLVQPVGSPLSLECTVEGTSNPNLYWYRQAAGRGLQLLFYSVGIGQISSEVPQNLSASRPQDRQFILSSKKLLLSDSGFYLCAWRRTGFVSEAFFGQGTRLTVV.

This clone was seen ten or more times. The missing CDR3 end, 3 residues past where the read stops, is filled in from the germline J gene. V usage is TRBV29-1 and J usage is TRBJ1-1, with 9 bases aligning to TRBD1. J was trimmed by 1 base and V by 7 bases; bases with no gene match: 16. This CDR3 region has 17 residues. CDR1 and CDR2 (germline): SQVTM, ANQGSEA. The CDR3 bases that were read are TGCAGCGCGAGGGGGGGTTTGGGGGACAGGGCGAACACTGAA. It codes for CSARGGLGDRANTE. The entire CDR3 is CSARGGLGDRANTEAFF.

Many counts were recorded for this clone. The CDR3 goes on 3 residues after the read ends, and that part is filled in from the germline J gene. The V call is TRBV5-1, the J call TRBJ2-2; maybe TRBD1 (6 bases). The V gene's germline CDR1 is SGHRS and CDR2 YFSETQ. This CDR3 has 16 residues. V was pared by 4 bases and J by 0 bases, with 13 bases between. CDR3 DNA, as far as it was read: TGCGCCAGCAGCCCCAACAGGGTACCGAACACCGGGGAG. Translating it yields CASSPNRVPNTGE. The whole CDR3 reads CASSPNRVPNTGELFF. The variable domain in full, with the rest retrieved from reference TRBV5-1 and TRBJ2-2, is KAGVTQTPRYLIKTRGQQVTLSCSPISGHRSVSWYQQTPGQGLQFLFEYFSETQRNKGNFPGRFSGRQFSNSRSEMNVSTLELGDSALYLCASSPNRVPNTGELFFGEGSRLTVL.

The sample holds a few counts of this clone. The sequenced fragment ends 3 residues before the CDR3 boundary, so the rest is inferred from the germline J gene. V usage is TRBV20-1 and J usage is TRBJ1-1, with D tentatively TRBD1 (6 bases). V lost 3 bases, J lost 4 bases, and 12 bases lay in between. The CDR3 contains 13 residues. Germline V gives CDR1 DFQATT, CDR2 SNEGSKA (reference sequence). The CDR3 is CSARGGRGTEAFF. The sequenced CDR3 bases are TGCAGTGCTAGGGGGGGGCGGGGCACTGAA.

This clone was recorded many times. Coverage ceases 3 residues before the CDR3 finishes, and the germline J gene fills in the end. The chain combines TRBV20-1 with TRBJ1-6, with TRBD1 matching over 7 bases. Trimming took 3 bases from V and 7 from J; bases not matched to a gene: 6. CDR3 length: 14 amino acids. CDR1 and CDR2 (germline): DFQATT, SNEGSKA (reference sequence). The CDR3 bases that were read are TGCAGTGCTAGGAAAGGGGGCGAAAATTCACCC. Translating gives CSARKGGENSP. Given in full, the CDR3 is CSARKGGENSPLHF.

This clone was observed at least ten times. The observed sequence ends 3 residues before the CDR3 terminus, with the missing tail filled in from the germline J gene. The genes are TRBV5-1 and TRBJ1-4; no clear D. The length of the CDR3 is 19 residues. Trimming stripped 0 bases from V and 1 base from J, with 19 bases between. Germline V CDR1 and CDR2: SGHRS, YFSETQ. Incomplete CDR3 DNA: TGCGCCAGCAGCTTGGGATGGAGTCTGGGCTTGGGAACTAATGAAAAA. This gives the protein CASSLGWSLGLGTNEK. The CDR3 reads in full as CASSLGWSLGLGTNEKLFF.

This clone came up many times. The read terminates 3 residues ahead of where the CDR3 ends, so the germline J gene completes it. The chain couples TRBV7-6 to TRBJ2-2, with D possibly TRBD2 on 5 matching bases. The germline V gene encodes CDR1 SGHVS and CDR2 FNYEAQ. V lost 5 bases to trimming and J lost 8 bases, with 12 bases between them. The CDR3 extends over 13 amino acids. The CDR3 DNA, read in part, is TGTGCCAGCAGCCGGACTCAAGTTGGGGAG. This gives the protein CASSRTQVGE. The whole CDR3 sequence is CASSRTQVGELFF.

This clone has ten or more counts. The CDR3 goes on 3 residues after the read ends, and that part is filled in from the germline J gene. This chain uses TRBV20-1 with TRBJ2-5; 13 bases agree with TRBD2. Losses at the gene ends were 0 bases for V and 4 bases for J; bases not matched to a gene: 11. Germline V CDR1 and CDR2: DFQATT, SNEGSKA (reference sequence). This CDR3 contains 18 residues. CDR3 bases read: TGCAGTGCTAGAGACCGCTCCGAACTAGCGGGGGGGCGAGAGACC. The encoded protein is CSARDRSELAGGRET. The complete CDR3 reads CSARDRSELAGGRETQYF.

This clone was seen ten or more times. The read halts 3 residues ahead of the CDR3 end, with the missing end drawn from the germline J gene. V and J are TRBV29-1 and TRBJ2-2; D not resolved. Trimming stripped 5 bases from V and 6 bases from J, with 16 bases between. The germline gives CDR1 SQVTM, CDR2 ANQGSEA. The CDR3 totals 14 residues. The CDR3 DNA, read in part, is TGCAGCGTTCTTCTAACCGAGCTGGCCGGGGAG. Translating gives CSVLLTELAGE. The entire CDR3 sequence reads CSVLLTELAGELFF.

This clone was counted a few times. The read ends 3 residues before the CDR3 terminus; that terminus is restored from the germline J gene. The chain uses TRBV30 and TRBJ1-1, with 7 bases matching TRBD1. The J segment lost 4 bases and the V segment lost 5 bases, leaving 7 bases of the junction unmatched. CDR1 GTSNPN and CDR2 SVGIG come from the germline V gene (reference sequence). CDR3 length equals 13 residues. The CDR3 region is CAWGEGARTEAFF. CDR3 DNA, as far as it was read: TGTGCCTGGGGGGAGGGGGCCCGCACTGAA.

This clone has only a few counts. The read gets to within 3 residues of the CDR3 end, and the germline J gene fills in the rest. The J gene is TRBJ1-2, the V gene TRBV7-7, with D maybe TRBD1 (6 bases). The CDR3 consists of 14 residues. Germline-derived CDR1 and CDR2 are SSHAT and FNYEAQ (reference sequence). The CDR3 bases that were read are TGTGCCAGCAGCGCCACGGGGGGCACAGATACC. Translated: CASSATGGTDT. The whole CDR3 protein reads CASSATGGTDTYTF.

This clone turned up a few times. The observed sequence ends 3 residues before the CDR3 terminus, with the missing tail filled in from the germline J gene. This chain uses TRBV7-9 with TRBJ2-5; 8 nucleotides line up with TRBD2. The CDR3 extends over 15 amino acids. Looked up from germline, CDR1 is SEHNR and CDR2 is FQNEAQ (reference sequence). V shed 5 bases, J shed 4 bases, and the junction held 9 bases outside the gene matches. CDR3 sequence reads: CASSHQSGGRETQYF. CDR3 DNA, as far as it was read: TGTGCCAGCAGCCATCAAAGCGGGGGCCGAGAGACC.

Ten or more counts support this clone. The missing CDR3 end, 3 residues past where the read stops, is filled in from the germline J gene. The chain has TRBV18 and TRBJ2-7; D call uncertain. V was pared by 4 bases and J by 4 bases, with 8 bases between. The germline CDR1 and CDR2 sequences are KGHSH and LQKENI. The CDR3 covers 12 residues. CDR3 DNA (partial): TGTGCCAGCTCACTAACCAGTTACGAG. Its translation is CASSLTSYE. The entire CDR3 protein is CASSLTSYEQYF.

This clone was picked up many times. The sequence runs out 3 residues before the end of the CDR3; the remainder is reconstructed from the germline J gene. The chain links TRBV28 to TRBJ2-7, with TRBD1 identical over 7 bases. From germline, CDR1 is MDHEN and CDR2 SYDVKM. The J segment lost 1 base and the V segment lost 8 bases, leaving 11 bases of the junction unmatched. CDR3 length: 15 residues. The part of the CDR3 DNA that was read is TGTGCCAGCTCAGTCATCGACAGGGATTCCTACGAG. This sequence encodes CASSVIDRDSYE. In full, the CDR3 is CASSVIDRDSYEQYF.

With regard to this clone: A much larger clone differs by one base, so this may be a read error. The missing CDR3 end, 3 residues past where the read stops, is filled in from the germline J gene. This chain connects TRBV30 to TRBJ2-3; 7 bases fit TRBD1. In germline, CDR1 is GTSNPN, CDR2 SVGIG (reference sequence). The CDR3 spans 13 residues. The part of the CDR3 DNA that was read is TGTGCCTGGAGTCCACCTCCCGGGACAGCG. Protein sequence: CAWSPPPGTA. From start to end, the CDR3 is CAWSPPPGTAQYF.